This T cell receptor beta chain was obtained from a study of immunodeficiency (dated by TCRdb to the late 2010s). A note on the overall study: To search for oligoclonality and VDJ recombination defects, the researchers carried out a repertoire analysis.

Remarks on this clone: It has no known antigen specificity. One base away there is no much larger clone; base qualities are not given.

Genomic DNA was extracted using the QIAamp DNA Blood Mini Kit and was submitted for immunoSEQ repertoire analysis. A standard quantity of genomic DNA template was used for amplification of CDR3 regions by multiplex PCR. An Illumina platform was used to sequence the PCR products. On the authors' methods: Sequences were mapped to a reference, using V, D and J gene definitions from IMGT. To get rid of PCR and sequencing errors, closely related sequences were merged using a nearest-neighbor clustering algorithm. V, D and J usage in productive unique and total sequences was analyzed using ImmunoSEQ Analyzer tools and R version 3.6.1. This immuneACCESS table, as held by TCRdb, lists in-frame sequences with V and J called but not all clones. Of the missing ones, under half trace to an unresolved V gene in checked studies; the others have no known cause. That table supplies the V and J calls and clone size; D and trimming were determined from the DNA. This sample gives 4,200 or so clones in total; 91% of them show up just once. Around 4.1% of the sample is held by the ten biggest clonotypes.

Before TCR sequencing, CD3+CD4+ T cells were sorted from fresh PBMCs. Overall study results and their limits: V-J pairing and productive entropy of CD4+ T cells appeared to be similar between patients and controls. Based on top-100 and total clonotype frequencies, severe oligoclonality was found in patient CD8+ T cells but not in patient CD4+ T cells. In the entropy comparisons of patients against healthy controls, patients were shown as n=3 (open circles), and an effect of thymic development was suggested only as a possibility.

Reading the germline V gene gives CDR1 SNHLY and CDR2 FYNNEI. Its CDR3 holds 15 amino acids, cysteine through phenylalanine. Only the CDR3 region is kept as DNA, spanning 45 bases read in frame from base 1. V is cut back by 7 bases and J by 1 base, with 2 bases in the junction unmatched. The receptor was isolated from a human donor in good health. This chain is built from TRBV2 and TRBJ2-1, and 12 bases in between align with TRBD2. Material: CD4+ T cells from blood. CDR3 reads: CASIGLAGSYNEQFF. The DNA is as follows: TGTGCCAGCATCGGACTAGCGGGGTCCTACAATGAGCAGTTCTTC.